This T cell receptor beta chain was found in a study of T-cell memory formation after mild COVID-19. Study overall: TCR clusters were mostly confined to one donor each. Regarding the study as a whole: Day 37-peaking second-wave clones had unconfirmed SARS-CoV-2 specificity. Most CD4+ clones that shrank were in CM and EM, while CD8+ ones turned up in EMRA.

UMIs and sample barcodes were carried by the TCR alpha and TCR beta cDNA libraries that 5'RACE produced using constant-segment primers. Each CDR3 protein is one row after TCRdb ran MiXCR on the 5' RACE reads. The sample lists approximately 450,000 distinct CDR3 sequences; approximately 18% were seen once. About this clonotype itself: The antigen is undetermined.

V was clipped by 5 bases and J by 1 base; unmatched bases: 6. This CDR3 has 15 amino acids. The V gene's germline CDR1 is SEHNR and CDR2 FQNEAQ (reference sequence). The sequence was collected from an adult woman who had mild COVID-19 (a few samples of this study predate the infection). Cell type and time point are not known. The chain joins TRBV7-9 to TRBJ2-7, with 9 bases that match TRBD1. Sample: PBMCs or a T cell subset sorted from them (not recorded which). CDR3 sequence reads: CASSPDRGPSYEQYF. The CDR3 DNA follows: TGTGCCAGCAGCCCGGACAGGGGCCCATCCTACGAGCAGTACTTC.